These 18 T cell receptor beta chains share one sample of origin, sequenced in a study of T cell clonotyping in hematopoietic cell transplantation. Sequenced by immunoSEQ multiplex PCR; TCRdb stores in-frame clones only, minus some. The sample carries about 36,000 clones, approximately 88% recorded once. Sequencing was performed on peripheral blood mononuclear cells. Receptors were obtained from a woman aged 40-49 years in good health. Some clones in this sample may be carry-over from other donors' samples.

The rearrangement joins TRBV28 to TRBJ2-5; tentative D call: TRBD1 (5 bases). The CDR3 runs 13 residues. The V end lost 3 bases, the J end lost 4 bases, and 9 bases lay between the germline ends. Germline CDR1 reads MDHEN; CDR2 reads SYDVKM. The chain's CDR3 is CASSFRVGETQYF. The CDR3 bases are TGTGCCAGCAGTTTCAGGGTCGGAGAGACCCAGTACTTC.

The V gene is TRBV5-4, the J gene TRBJ2-7, with D hard to call. CDR1 is SGHNT, CDR2 YYREEE, per germline (reference sequence). V lost 4 bases, J lost 1 base, and 12 bases lay in between. The CDR3 is 14 amino acids. The CDR3 spells CASSLYAGSYEQYF. In DNA form, the CDR3 reads TGTGCCAGCAGCCTATATGCCGGGTCCTACGAGCAGTACTTC.

V and J are TRBV5-1 and TRBJ2-7, with D tentatively TRBD1 (6 bases). The CDR3 has 14 amino acids. Germline V CDR1 and CDR2: SGHRS, YFSETQ. V lost 0 bases and J lost 3, with 10 bases in between. The CDR3 loop reads CASSLVRTDYEQYF. CDR3 DNA: TGCGCCAGCAGCTTGGTTCGGACAGACTACGAGCAGTACTTC.

This chain connects TRBV28 to TRBJ1-1; TRBD1 agrees at 7 bases. Germline CDR1 and CDR2: MDHEN and SYDVKM. J lost 10 bases, V lost 6 bases, and 11 bases had no gene match. The CDR3 has 13 amino acids. The CDR3 nucleotides are TGTGCCAGCAGCCCGGGACAGCTAAACGCAGCTTTCTTT. It encodes CASSPGQLNAAFF.

This sequence joins TRBV28 and TRBJ1-4; 10 bases map to TRBD1. The CDR3 runs to 19 residues. Germline V lookup: CDR1 MDHEN, CDR2 SYDVKM. Trimming took 6 bases from V and 8 from J; bases not matched to a gene: 21. DNA for the CDR3: TGTGCCAGCAGCCAGACTCGACAGGGGGCTGAAGCGTTAGGGGAAAAACTGTTTTTT. This gives the protein CASSQTRQGAEALGEKLFF.

The chain recombines TRBV9 with TRBJ1-2; D is unresolved. V was clipped by 4 bases and J by 6 bases, with 10 bases between them. This CDR3 comprises 12 residues. Germline V gene data show CDR1 as SGDLS and CDR2 as YYNGEE. The chain's CDR3 is CASSREGDGYTF. As DNA, the CDR3 is TGTGCCAGCAGCAGAGAGGGAGATGGCTACACCTTC.

V is TRBV2 and J is TRBJ2-1; D is tentatively TRBD1 or TRBD2 (5 bases each). CDR1 and CDR2 from the germline V gene are SNHLY and FYNNEI. Between the trimmed V and J ends, which lost 5 bases and 4 bases, there was a span of 12 bases. The CDR3 totals 14 residues. The CDR3 nucleotides are TGTGCCAGCAGTCCGGGACCACCTTACAATGAGCAGTTCTTC. Translating it yields CASSPGPPYNEQFF.

To note about this clone: The same CDR3 can be traced to other DNA sequences in this sample. This rearrangement joins TRBV5-1 to TRBJ2-5; D is perhaps TRBD1 (6 bases). Germline lookup yields CDR1 SGHRS and CDR2 YFSETQ. The CDR3 spans 13 residues. Deletions cut 0 bases from V and 4 bases from J, with 7 bases between. The CDR3 region has the DNA TGCGCCAGCAGCTTGGAAGGGGGAGAGACCCAGTACTTC. Residues: CASSLEGGETQYF.

This chain connects TRBV4-1 to TRBJ1-1, with a weak D call TRBD1 (5 bases). CDR1 MGHRA and CDR2 YSYEKL come from the germline V gene. V lost 0 bases and J lost 1, with 24 bases in between. This CDR3 has 20 amino acids. For the CDR3, the DNA is TGCGCCAGCAGCCAAGATGTTGGAACTAGCACTCGGGGCCCGAACACTGAAGCTTTCTTT. Its protein is CASSQDVGTSTRGPNTEAFF.

The chain is built from TRBV5-4 and TRBJ1-1; possibly TRBD1 for D (6 bases). Germline V CDR1 and CDR2: SGHNT, YYREEE (reference sequence). Trimming pared 2 bases from V and 3 bases from J, leaving 14 bases between. This CDR3 comprises 15 residues. CDR3 bases: TGTGCCAGCAGCTTAGGGGGGCGGCTGGACACTGAAGCTTTCTTT. Translating gives CASSLGGRLDTEAFF. The full variable domain, in which reference TRBV5-4 and TRBJ1-1 provide the parts outside the CDR3, is ETGVTQSPTHLIKTRGQQVTLRCSSQSGHNTVSWYQQALGQGPQFIFQYYREEENGRGNFPPRFSGLQFPNYSSELNVNALELDDSALYLCASSLGGRLDTEAFFGQGTRLTVV.

The chain is built from TRBV13 and TRBJ1-1; the D is unclear. There are 13 residues in the CDR3. Trimming left V 0 bases short and J 0 bases short, with 2 bases between. Germline V gives CDR1 PRHDT, CDR2 FYEKMQ (reference sequence). CDR3 DNA sequence: TGTGCCAGCAGCTTAGGGGTGAACACTGAAGCTTTCTTT. This sequence encodes CASSLGVNTEAFF.

The J gene is TRBJ2-7, the V gene TRBV6-1; 7 bases line up with TRBD1. Trimming cost V 5 bases and J 7 bases; bases outside gene matches: 8. There are 13 residues in the CDR3. Germline CDR1 MNHNS, CDR2 SASEGT. The CDR3 DNA reads as TGTGCCAGCAGTCTGGACAGGACATGGGAGCAGTACTTC. This translates into CASSLDRTWEQYF.

The CDR3 region is CASRAGASYEQYF. The CDR3 region has the DNA TGTGCCAGCAGAGCGGGAGCGTCCTACGAGCAGTACTTC. The chain couples TRBV2 to TRBJ2-7; TRBD2 matches 8 bases. From germline, CDR1 is SNHLY and CDR2 FYNNEI. This CDR3 contains 13 residues. Trimming removed 6 bases from V and 1 base from J; junction bases left unmatched: 2.

This clone was seen only once. This chain links TRBV7-2 with TRBJ2-7, with TRBD2 matching over 7 bases. Per germline, CDR1 SGHTA and CDR2 FQGNSA. V trimming: 1 base; J trimming: 0 bases; junction bases outside the gene matches: 12. This CDR3 contains 18 residues. This CDR3 reads CASSLELEDSGSSYEQYF. As DNA, the CDR3 is TGTGCCAGCAGCTTAGAACTGGAGGATAGCGGGTCCTCCTACGAGCAGTACTTC.

V usage is TRBV27 and J usage is TRBJ2-1, with D possibly TRBD2 on 6 matching bases. V lost 5 bases, J lost 7 bases, and 12 bases lay in between. Germline V gives CDR1 MNHEY, CDR2 SMNVEV (reference sequence). The CDR3 is 13 amino acids. The CDR3 loop reads CASSRRALNEQFF. DNA of the CDR3: TGTGCCAGCAGTAGGAGGGCCTTAAATGAGCAGTTCTTC.

The CDR3 region is CAWSRARGNEKLFF. The CDR3 region has the DNA TGTGCCTGGAGTCGCGCGCGGGGTAATGAAAAACTGTTTTTT. The chain has TRBV30 and TRBJ1-4, with D hard to call. Trimming took 2 bases from V and 4 from J, leaving 11 bases between them. This CDR3 comprises 14 residues. Germline V CDR1 and CDR2: GTSNPN, SVGIG (reference sequence).

The rearrangement uses TRBV6-5 and TRBJ1-2; the D gene is possibly TRBD1 (6 bases). Trimming removed 5 bases at V and 7 bases at J, with 11 bases between. The CDR3 length is 12 residues. Germline loops: CDR1 MNHEY, CDR2 SVGAGI. CDR3 loop: CASSAGTSGYTF. CDR3 DNA: TGTGCCAGCAGTGCCGGGACAAGTGGCTACACCTTC.

There are a few counts of this clone. V is TRBV30 and J is TRBJ1-2; 9 bases match TRBD1. CDR1 and CDR2 from the germline V gene are GTSNPN and SVGIG (reference sequence). V dropped 3 bases and J dropped 0; count of bases not matched to a gene: 17. CDR3 length: 19 residues. The CDR3 nucleotides are TGTGCCTGGAGGAAGAGGGGACAGGGATTCGGAGCGGCTAACTATGGCTACACCTTC. It encodes CAWRKRGQGFGAANYGYTF.